Sequencing of this T cell receptor beta chain was carried out in a study of cytomegalovirus exposure and HLA in healthy donors. It was with 60 Vbeta and 13 Jbeta primers that the PCR ran. Profiling relied on immunoSEQ multiplex PCR, and the TCRdb table lists in-frame clones only, not all of them. The data show about 100,000 clones, roughly four fifths seen once. Looked up from germline, CDR1 is SGHDT and CDR2 is YYEEEE. The CDR3 has 14 amino acids. The V and J ends lost 2 bases and 7 bases respectively, with 12 bases between them. Findings and limits, study-wide: Later analysis associated a missense DCLRE1C variant with TCR beta V- and J-gene trimming.

Concerning this clone: What it binds is unknown.

Sample: PBMCs. This TCR was recovered from a male donor in good health and CMV-seropositive. The chain links TRBV5-6 to TRBJ2-2, with a tentative D call TRBD1 (6 bases). In nucleotides, the CDR3 is TGTGCCAGCAGCTTAGGGGGAAGGCACGGGGAGCTGTTTTTT. Encoded protein: CASSLGGRHGELFF.